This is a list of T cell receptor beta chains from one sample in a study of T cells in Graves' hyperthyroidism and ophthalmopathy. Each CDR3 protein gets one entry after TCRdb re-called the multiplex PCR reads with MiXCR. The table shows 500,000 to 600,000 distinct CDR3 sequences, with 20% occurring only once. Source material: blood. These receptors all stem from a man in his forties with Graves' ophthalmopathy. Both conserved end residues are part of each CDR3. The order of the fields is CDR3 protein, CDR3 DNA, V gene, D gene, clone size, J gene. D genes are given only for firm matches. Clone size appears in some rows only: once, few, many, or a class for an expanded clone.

CDR3aa: CASSSTPGTEAFF
CDR3nt: TGTGCCAGCAGTTCTACCCCCGGGACTGAAGCTTTCTTT
v_gene: TRBV7-9
d_gene: -
abundance: many
j_gene: TRBJ1-1

CDR3aa: CASRRDTHEQYF
CDR3nt: TGTGCCAGCAGAAGGGACACTCACGAGCAGTACTTC
v_gene: TRBV6-1
d_gene: -
abundance: -
j_gene: TRBJ2-7

CDR3aa: CSVVGPGLAGGTNTGELFF
CDR3nt: TGCAGCGTTGTGGGCCCGGGACTAGCGGGGGGCACAAACACCGGGGAGCTGTTTTTT
v_gene: TRBV29-1
d_gene: TRBD2
abundance: many
j_gene: TRBJ2-2

CDR3aa: CASSLNVGGEETQYF
CDR3nt: TGCGCCAGCAGCTTGAATGTGGGGGGTGAAGAGACCCAGTACTTC
v_gene: TRBV5-1
d_gene: -
abundance: few
j_gene: TRBJ2-5

CDR3aa: CASSGTQSVYTF
CDR3nt: TGTGCCAGCAGCGGGACCCAATCTGTCTACACCTTC
v_gene: TRBV28
d_gene: -
abundance: many
j_gene: TRBJ1-2

CDR3aa: CASSSVGGTGELFF
CDR3nt: TGTGCCAGCAGCAGCGTTGGGGGTACCGGGGAGCTGTTTTTT
v_gene: TRBV7-6
d_gene: -
abundance: few
j_gene: TRBJ2-2

CDR3aa: CASSRPDRDTEAFF
CDR3nt: TGCGCCAGCAGCCGACCGGACCGAGACACTGAAGCTTTCTTT
v_gene: TRBV4-1
d_gene: -
abundance: -
j_gene: TRBJ1-1

CDR3aa: CASSLRGGTANQPQHF
CDR3nt: TGTGCCAGCAGTTTAAGGGGGGGGACAGCTAATCAGCCCCAGCATTTT
v_gene: TRBV12-3/TRBV12-4
d_gene: TRBD1
abundance: few
j_gene: TRBJ1-5

CDR3aa: CASSPTGDRVGYTF
CDR3nt: TGTGCCAGCAGCCCAACTGGGGACAGGGTTGGCTACACCTTC
v_gene: TRBV7-3
d_gene: TRBD1
abundance: -
j_gene: TRBJ1-2

CDR3aa: CASSFRGQGVGEQFF
CDR3nt: TGTGCCAGCAGCTTTAGGGGACAGGGGGTGGGTGAGCAGTTCTTC
v_gene: TRBV13
d_gene: TRBD1
abundance: -
j_gene: TRBJ2-1

CDR3aa: CASNRAGSTNEKLFF
CDR3nt: TGTGCCAGCAATAGAGCAGGGAGTACTAATGAAAAACTGTTTTTT
v_gene: TRBV2
d_gene: -
abundance: -
j_gene: TRBJ1-4

CDR3aa: CASSQGTGNTEASF
CDR3nt: TGTGCCAGCAGCCAGGGGACAGGGAACACTGAAGCTTCCTTT
v_gene: TRBV3-1
d_gene: TRBD1
abundance: -
j_gene: TRBJ1-1

CDR3aa: CSAPGVNEQFF
CDR3nt: TGCAGTGCTCCAGGGGTCAATGAGCAGTTCTTC
v_gene: TRBV20-1
d_gene: -
abundance: many
j_gene: TRBJ2-1

CDR3aa: CASSIDTGGIGYGYTF
CDR3nt: TGTGCCAGTAGTATCGATACAGGGGGGATTGGCTATGGCTACACCTTC
v_gene: TRBV19
d_gene: TRBD1
abundance: -
j_gene: TRBJ1-2

CDR3aa: CASSLVLAGDTQYF
CDR3nt: TGTGCCAGCAGCTTAGTGCTAGCGGGAGATACGCAGTATTTT
v_gene: TRBV7-2
d_gene: TRBD2
abundance: many
j_gene: TRBJ2-3

CDR3aa: CSASDSWALVGAQYF
CDR3nt: TGCAGTGCTAGTGACAGTTGGGCCCTCGTCGGGGCCCAGTACTTC
v_gene: TRBV20-1
d_gene: -
abundance: -
j_gene: TRBJ2-5

CDR3aa: CASIASRHVAYEQYF
CDR3nt: TGTGCCAGCATCGCCTCCCGACACGTAGCCTACGAGCAGTACTTC
v_gene: TRBV6-4
d_gene: -
abundance: -
j_gene: TRBJ2-7

CDR3aa: CASSLAPPGAGQPQHF
CDR3nt: TGTGCCAGCAGCTTAGCTCCACCGGGGGCGGGTCAGCCCCAGCATTTT
v_gene: TRBV7-6
d_gene: -
abundance: few
j_gene: TRBJ1-5

CDR3aa: CASSRDSTNEQFF
CDR3nt: TGTGCCAGCAGCCGGGACTCGACGAATGAGCAGTTCTTC
v_gene: TRBV3-1
d_gene: -
abundance: many
j_gene: TRBJ2-1

CDR3aa: CAISESQGGPYGYTF
CDR3nt: TGTGCCATCAGTGAGTCGCAGGGCGGACCTTATGGCTACACCTTC
v_gene: TRBV10-3
d_gene: -
abundance: few
j_gene: TRBJ1-2

CDR3aa: CASSLRGNTDTQYF
CDR3nt: TGCGCCAGCAGCTTGAGAGGAAACACAGATACGCAGTATTTT
v_gene: TRBV5-1
d_gene: -
abundance: many
j_gene: TRBJ2-3

CDR3aa: CASSYSSQGQETQYF
CDR3nt: TGTGCCAGCAGTTACTCCTCACAGGGCCAAGAGACCCAGTACTTC
v_gene: TRBV6-6
d_gene: -
abundance: many
j_gene: TRBJ2-5

CDR3aa: CASRPNTGLAGPLGEQYF
CDR3nt: TGTGCCAGCAGGCCAAACACGGGACTAGCGGGACCGCTGGGGGAGCAGTACTTC
v_gene: TRBV28
d_gene: TRBD2
abundance: many
j_gene: TRBJ2-7

CDR3aa: CASSSSDRGYPGELFF
CDR3nt: TGTGCCAGCAGCTCGTCGGACAGGGGTTACCCCGGGGAGCTGTTTTTT
v_gene: TRBV7-8
d_gene: TRBD1
abundance: -
j_gene: TRBJ2-2

CDR3aa: CASSERGMNTEAFF
CDR3nt: TGTGCCAGCAGTGAAAGGGGGATGAACACTGAAGCTTTCTTT
v_gene: TRBV25-1
d_gene: -
abundance: -
j_gene: TRBJ1-1

CDR3aa: CATSPRGGQGKNIQYF
CDR3nt: TGTGCCACCAGCCCACGGGGGGGCCAAGGCAAAAACATTCAGTACTTC
v_gene: TRBV15
d_gene: TRBD2
abundance: few
j_gene: TRBJ2-4

CDR3aa: CASSGPFNEQFF
CDR3nt: TGTGCCAGCAGTGGCCCCTTCAATGAGCAGTTCTTC
v_gene: TRBV28
d_gene: -
abundance: many
j_gene: TRBJ2-1

CDR3aa: CASRGLAGEETQYF
CDR3nt: TGTGCCAGCAGGGGACTAGCGGGAGAAGAGACCCAGTACTTC
v_gene: TRBV6-2/TRBV6-3
d_gene: TRBD2
abundance: once
j_gene: TRBJ2-5

CDR3aa: CATGRANQPQHF
CDR3nt: TGTGCCACGGGGAGGGCCAATCAGCCCCAGCATTTT
v_gene: TRBV2
d_gene: -
abundance: few
j_gene: TRBJ1-5

CDR3aa: CASTILAAINEQFF
CDR3nt: TGTGCCAGCACCATACTAGCGGCGATCAATGAGCAGTTCTTC
v_gene: TRBV6-1
d_gene: TRBD2
abundance: many
j_gene: TRBJ2-1

CDR3aa: CASSLWGLSNQPQHF
CDR3nt: TGCGCCAGCAGCTTATGGGGCCTAAGCAATCAGCCCCAGCATTTT
v_gene: TRBV5-1
d_gene: -
abundance: few
j_gene: TRBJ1-5

CDR3aa: CASSPVVAGGRNEQFF
CDR3nt: TGTGCCAGCTCACCAGTGGTAGCGGGAGGGCGAAATGAGCAGTTCTTC
v_gene: TRBV18
d_gene: TRBD2
abundance: many
j_gene: TRBJ2-1

CDR3aa: CASSLARVQETQYF
CDR3nt: TGTGCCAGCAGCTTAGCCAGAGTACAAGAGACCCAGTACTTC
v_gene: TRBV7-2
d_gene: -
abundance: many
j_gene: TRBJ2-5

CDR3aa: CASSSSRPPPTGTGRYEQYF
CDR3nt: TGTGCCAGCAGTTCCTCTCGACCTCCTCCCACCGGGACAGGGAGATACGAGCAGTACTTC
v_gene: TRBV6-2/TRBV6-3
d_gene: TRBD1
abundance: many
j_gene: TRBJ2-7

CDR3aa: CASRPRQGYEQYF
CDR3nt: TGTGCCAGCAGGCCCCGACAGGGCTACGAGCAGTACTTC
v_gene: TRBV6-2/TRBV6-3
d_gene: TRBD1
abundance: few
j_gene: TRBJ2-7

CDR3aa: CASSETSGVSSYNEQFF
CDR3nt: TGTGCCAGCAGTGAGACTAGCGGGGTATCCTCCTACAATGAGCAGTTCTTC
v_gene: TRBV6-1
d_gene: TRBD2
abundance: few
j_gene: TRBJ2-1

CDR3aa: CASSPLAGGPGDTQYF
CDR3nt: TGTGCCAGCAGCCCTCTAGCGGGAGGGCCCGGGGATACGCAGTATTTT
v_gene: TRBV3-1
d_gene: TRBD2
abundance: -
j_gene: TRBJ2-3

CDR3aa: CASKVSRGAYEQYF
CDR3nt: TGTGCCAGCAAAGTGAGCAGGGGGGCCTACGAGCAGTACTTC
v_gene: TRBV12-3/TRBV12-4
d_gene: -
abundance: -
j_gene: TRBJ2-7

CDR3aa: CSASKWEGPYEQYF
CDR3nt: TGCAGTGCTAGCAAGTGGGAGGGCCCGTACGAGCAGTACTTC
v_gene: TRBV20-1
d_gene: TRBD2
abundance: many
j_gene: TRBJ2-7

CDR3aa: CASSLWDPHRDTVGQYF
CDR3nt: TGCGCCAGCAGCCTGTGGGACCCCCACCGGGATACAGTAGGGCAGTATTTT
v_gene: TRBV5-1
d_gene: -
abundance: many
j_gene: TRBJ2-3

CDR3aa: CASSLLKAGEQFF
CDR3nt: TGTGCCAGCAGCTTATTAAAAGCGGGGGAGCAGTTCTTC
v_gene: TRBV7-2
d_gene: TRBD2
abundance: many
j_gene: TRBJ2-1

CDR3aa: CSATRNGETQYF
CDR3nt: TGCAGTGCTACACGAAACGGGGAGACCCAGTACTTC
v_gene: TRBV20-1
d_gene: -
abundance: few
j_gene: TRBJ2-5

CDR3aa: CASRLGQGVQPQHF
CDR3nt: TGTGCCAGCAGACTCGGACAGGGCGTCCAGCCCCAGCATTTT
v_gene: TRBV6-1
d_gene: TRBD1
abundance: many
j_gene: TRBJ1-5

CDR3aa: CSAREDRLYGYTF
CDR3nt: TGCAGTGCTAGAGAGGACAGGCTCTATGGCTACACCTTC
v_gene: TRBV20-1
d_gene: TRBD1
abundance: once
j_gene: TRBJ1-2

CDR3aa: CASGLGTGTPYNEQFF
CDR3nt: TGTGCTAGTGGTTTGGGGACAGGGACCCCATACAATGAGCAGTTCTTC
v_gene: TRBV12-5
d_gene: TRBD1
abundance: -
j_gene: TRBJ2-1

CDR3aa: CATSPRSSGLQPQHF
CDR3nt: TGTGCCACCAGCCCTCGGAGCTCGGGGCTTCAGCCCCAGCATTTT
v_gene: TRBV15
d_gene: -
abundance: -
j_gene: TRBJ1-5

CDR3aa: CASSYNPGNRYEQYF
CDR3nt: TGTGCCAGCAGCTACAACCCCGGAAACCGCTACGAGCAGTACTTC
v_gene: TRBV11-2
d_gene: -
abundance: many
j_gene: TRBJ2-7

CDR3aa: CASSSRTGGTPQHF
CDR3nt: TGTGCCAGCAGTTCCAGGACAGGGGGCACGCCCCAGCATTTT
v_gene: TRBV27
d_gene: TRBD1
abundance: few
j_gene: TRBJ1-5

CDR3aa: CASSLTWDTTNGYTF
CDR3nt: TGTGCCAGCAGCTTAACCTGGGACACGACCAACGGCTACACCTTC
v_gene: TRBV7-9
d_gene: -
abundance: once
j_gene: TRBJ1-2

CDR3aa: CASSFPGQGSSEQFF
CDR3nt: TGTGCCAGCAGCTTTCCGGGACAGGGTTCTAGTGAGCAGTTCTTC
v_gene: TRBV5-5
d_gene: TRBD1
abundance: -
j_gene: TRBJ2-1

CDR3aa: CASSLGSDEKLFF
CDR3nt: TGCGCCAGCAGCTTGGGGTCCGATGAAAAACTGTTTTTT
v_gene: TRBV5-1
d_gene: -
abundance: -
j_gene: TRBJ1-4

CDR3aa: CASSQVPGGLGELFF
CDR3nt: TGCGCCAGCAGCCAAGTACCAGGGGGCCTTGGGGAGCTGTTTTTT
v_gene: TRBV4-1
d_gene: TRBD1
abundance: -
j_gene: TRBJ2-2

CDR3aa: CSGTGTLGNGYTF
CDR3nt: TGCAGCGGCACCGGGACACTTGGGAATGGCTACACCTTC
v_gene: TRBV29-1
d_gene: -
abundance: few
j_gene: TRBJ1-2

CDR3aa: CAISESDTQYF
CDR3nt: TGTGCCATCAGTGAGTCGGATACGCAGTATTTT
v_gene: TRBV10-3
d_gene: -
abundance: many
j_gene: TRBJ2-3

CDR3aa: CASSTRSRLAVNEQFF
CDR3nt: TGTGCCAGCAGCACAAGATCCAGACTAGCAGTCAATGAGCAGTTCTTC
v_gene: TRBV28
d_gene: TRBD2
abundance: many
j_gene: TRBJ2-1

CDR3aa: CASSLPPRGRAKNEQFF
CDR3nt: TGTGCCAGCAGTTTACCCCCGAGGGGGAGGGCCAAGAATGAGCAGTTCTTC
v_gene: TRBV28
d_gene: -
abundance: few
j_gene: TRBJ2-1

CDR3aa: CASRTPPSGAADAQYF
CDR3nt: TGTGCCAGCAGGACTCCTCCTAGCGGGGCGGCAGATGCGCAGTATTTT
v_gene: TRBV6-2/TRBV6-3
d_gene: TRBD2
abundance: -
j_gene: TRBJ2-3

CDR3aa: CASSLRSGDETQYF
CDR3nt: TGTGCCAGCAGCTTAAGGTCAGGGGATGAGACCCAGTACTTC
v_gene: TRBV7-8
d_gene: -
abundance: many
j_gene: TRBJ2-5

CDR3aa: CASSRREEQYF
CDR3nt: TGTGCCAGCAGCCGACGGGAGGAGCAGTACTTC
v_gene: TRBV3-1
d_gene: -
abundance: many
j_gene: TRBJ2-7